These 24 T cell receptor beta chains came from one sample sequenced in a study of naive and memory T cell subsets (dated by TCRdb to about 2017). Libraries were prepared through UMI-ligation and nested PCR. The sample was run on an Illumina MiSeq. An equimolar mix of two oligonucleotides covering both TRBC1 and TRBC2 was used as the beta constant-region primer. Four rounds of PCR were used to amplify ligated cDNA, with nested alpha and beta constant-region primers being used together with the SP2 primer. Through fastp at Q25 and MiXCR, TCRdb rebuilt clones from the public reads, retaining in-frame beta chains. When rows share a CDR3 protein, they turn into one entry using the most common DNA and genes. This sample is represented by 85,000 or so distinct CDR3 sequences; approximately 10% of them were singletons. 1.2% of the sample is taken by the ten largest. The sequenced sample was naive CD8+ T cells from blood. The sample's cell subset or site label, decoded: naive T cells, CD45RA high CD27+. The receptors shown here come from a human donor in good health.

This clonotype has a count of ten or more. The rearrangement links TRBV5-1 to TRBJ2-7; D gene uncertain. The CDR3 has 15 residues. V shed 0 bases and J shed 7 bases, with 17 bases lying between them. In germline, CDR1 is SGHRS, CDR2 YFSETQ. The CDR3 DNA follows: TGCGCCAGCAGCTTGGCTGGGGTGACTTACGTGGAGCAGTACTTC. Translating gives CASSLAGVTYVEQYF.

This clonotype appeared a few times. V usage is TRBV6-5 and J usage is TRBJ1-4; weak D call: TRBD1 (5 bases). Deletions cut 4 bases from V and 6 bases from J, with 9 bases between. Per germline, CDR1 MNHEY and CDR2 SVGAGI. This CDR3 has 13 residues. The CDR3 region has the DNA TGTGCCAGCAGTTCGGGGGGTTATGAAAAACTGTTTTTT. Protein sequence: CASSSGGYEKLFF.

This clonotype was picked up a small number of times. This chain joins TRBV2 and TRBJ2-1; D possibly matches TRBD1 or TRBD2 (6 bases each). V was cut by 6 bases and J by 7 bases, with 19 bases left in between. Germline-derived CDR1 and CDR2 are SNHLY and FYNNEI. This CDR3 is built from 15 residues. The CDR3 DNA follows: TGTGCCAGCAGAGACTGGGGGGCGCTGAGGAATGAGCAGTTCTTC. Protein product: CASRDWGALRNEQFF. Looking up the rest from reference TRBV2 and TRBJ2-1 gives the full variable domain: EPEVTQTPSHQVTQMGQEVILRCVPISNHLYFYWYRQILGQKVEFLVSFYNNEISEKSEIFDDQFSVERPDGSNFTLKIRSTKLEDSAMYFCASRDWGALRNEQFFGPGTRLTVL.

This clonotype was seen only a few times. CDR3 in amino acids: CASGLRGGRASEQFF. The CDR3 DNA sequence: TGTGCTAGTGGTTTGAGGGGCGGGAGGGCCTCTGAGCAGTTCTTC. The chain recombines TRBV12-5 with TRBJ2-1; 9 bases agree with TRBD2. The CDR3 sequence is 15 residues long. Germline V gives CDR1 LGHNT, CDR2 FRNRAP. V trimming: 2 bases; J trimming: 9 bases; junction bases outside the gene matches: 8.

V is TRBV30 and J is TRBJ2-5; either TRBD1 or TRBD2 may supply D (5 bases each). The germline CDR1 and CDR2 sequences are GTSNPN and SVGIG (reference sequence). The V and J ends lost 0 bases and 4 bases respectively, with 21 bases between them. The length of the CDR3 is 17 residues. This chain's CDR3 is CAWSVWDRFPGGETQYF. CDR3 sequence (DNA): TGTGCCTGGAGTGTATGGGATCGATTTCCTGGGGGAGAGACCCAGTACTTC.

A few counts support this clonotype. The chain joins TRBV6-5 to TRBJ2-5; the match to TRBD2 covers 9 bases. The germline CDR1 and CDR2 sequences are MNHEY and SVGAGI. The CDR3 has 15 amino acids. After removal of 6 bases from V and 1 base from J, the junction contained 6 bases not matched to a gene. In nucleotides, the CDR3 is TGTGCCAGCAGCCTTAGCGGGAGTACCCAAGAGACCCAGTACTTC. Translating it yields CASSLSGSTQETQYF.

J is TRBJ2-7 and V is TRBV19; TRBD1 is a possible D gene (6 bases). The germline V gene has CDR1 LNHDA and CDR2 SQIVND (reference sequence). Trimming cost V 9 bases and J 2 bases, with 14 bases left between them. The CDR3 spans 13 residues. CDR3 region: CASAPGTPYEQYF. CDR3 nucleotide sequence: TGTGCCAGCGCTCCCGGGACACCCTACGAGCAGTACTTC.

V gene TRBV7-2 combines with J gene TRBJ2-7, with TRBD2 matching over 9 bases. CDR3 length: 16 amino acids. The germline V gene has CDR1 SGHTA and CDR2 FQGNSA. Germline trimming cut 1 base from V and 2 bases from J; bases unmatched to any gene: 6. The CDR3 reads CASSLDYGGRAYEQYF. CDR3 in DNA: TGTGCCAGCAGCTTAGATTACGGCGGGAGGGCCTACGAGCAGTACTTC.

This clonotype occurred many times. J is TRBJ2-7 and V is TRBV29-1; no clear D gene. With 3 bases removed from V and 4 bases from J, the gap between germline ends came to 7 bases. The CDR3 runs 11 residues. From germline, CDR1 is SQVTM and CDR2 ANQGSEA. The CDR3: CSVEAQYEQYF. CDR3 nucleotides: TGCAGCGTTGAGGCCCAATACGAGCAGTACTTC.

This chain joins TRBV6-2 or TRBV6-3 and TRBJ2-7, with D hard to call. The germline V and J ends were trimmed by 5 bases and 2 bases, with 7 bases remaining between them. The CDR3 contains 12 residues. Germline V CDR1 and CDR2: MNHEY, SVGEGT. For the CDR3, the DNA is TGTGCCAGCAGTACAGCTACCTACGAGCAGTACTTC. Translation: CASSTATYEQYF.

A single count supports this clonotype. Relative to the germline gene, one junction end is altered; a read error may explain this. V is TRBV6-6 and J is TRBJ2-1; no definite D call. The CDR3 spans 18 residues. The germline V gene encodes CDR1 MNHNY and CDR2 SVGAGI (reference sequence). CDR3 residues: CAGSQLRIGRFSYNEQFF. Written as DNA, the CDR3 is TGTGCCGGCAGTCAACTCAGGATCGGGCGGTTCTCCTACAATGAGCAGTTCTTC.

The CDR3 spells CASSLRGGGQGAGGYTF. CDR3 in DNA: TGTGCCAGCAGCTTAAGAGGTGGCGGACAGGGGGCAGGGGGCTACACCTTC. V and J are TRBV7-6 and TRBJ1-2, with 11 positions matching TRBD1. This CDR3 region has 17 residues. J lost 8 bases, V lost 2 bases, and 13 bases had no gene match. In germline, CDR1 is SGHVS, CDR2 FNYEAQ.

This sequence joins TRBV27 and TRBJ2-2; maybe TRBD2 (6 bases). V was shortened by 6 bases and J by 2 bases, with 13 bases between the two germline ends. CDR1 is MNHEY and CDR2 is SMNVEV in the germline V gene (reference sequence). The CDR3 consists of 15 residues. Here the CDR3 reads CASSLGLLNTGELFF. The DNA for the CDR3 is TGTGCCAGCAGCCTGGGACTTTTAAACACCGGGGAGCTGTTTTTT.

The V call is TRBV29-1, the J call TRBJ2-1; 7 nucleotides agree with TRBD2. The length of the CDR3 is 13 residues. Germline CDR1 reads SQVTM; CDR2 reads ANQGSEA. V shed 8 bases, J shed 2 bases, and the junction held 6 bases outside the gene matches. The CDR3 DNA sequence: TGCAGCACAGCTAGCGGACCCTACAATGAGCAGTTCTTC. Amino acids: CSTASGPYNEQFF.

The chain has TRBV27 and TRBJ2-5; 8 positions agree with TRBD1. Germline trimming cut 6 bases from V and 5 bases from J; bases unmatched to any gene: 8. This CDR3 has 14 residues. Germline CDR1 is MNHEY and CDR2 is SMNVEV (reference sequence). The DNA for the CDR3 is TGTGCCAGCAGCTACAGGGGGACAGTGGAGACCCAGTACTTC. This codes for CASSYRGTVETQYF.

This clonotype was detected only once. The chain uses TRBV29-1 and TRBJ2-1, with D unresolved. Per germline, CDR1 SQVTM and CDR2 ANQGSEA. The CDR3 is made up of 15 amino acids. Trimming removed 3 bases at V and 6 bases at J, with 18 bases between. Here the CDR3 DNA reads TGCAGCGTTGAGGGAACAAAGCCAAGCACCAATGAGCAGTTCTTC. Translation: CSVEGTKPSTNEQFF.

This clonotype showed up just a few times. This chain connects TRBV30 to TRBJ2-1, with D unclear. CDR1 GTSNPN and CDR2 SVGIG come from the germline V gene (reference sequence). The CDR3 sequence is 10 residues long. The V and J ends lost 8 bases and 8 bases respectively, with 10 bases between them. CDR3 region: CAARRYEQFF. For the CDR3, the DNA is TGTGCCGCGAGACGATATGAGCAGTTCTTC.

This clonotype was observed at least ten times. V usage is TRBV28 and J usage is TRBJ2-1; TRBD2 might be the D (6 bases). V lost 10 bases and J 7 bases, leaving 17 bases between the germline ends. The CDR3 is 13 amino acids. Germline V lookup: CDR1 MDHEN, CDR2 SYDVKM. As DNA, the CDR3 is TGTGCCACCGGACCCTGGCTAGCGAATGAGCAGTTCTTC. This sequence encodes CATGPWLANEQFF.

This clonotype was observed many times. This chain connects TRBV27 to TRBJ2-2; D ambiguous. V gave up 3 bases and J gave up 4 bases, with 6 bases separating them. There are 13 residues in the CDR3. The germline CDR1 and CDR2 sequences are MNHEY and SMNVEV (reference sequence). This CDR3 reads CASSFSVTGELFF. The CDR3 DNA reads TGTGCCAGCAGTTTCTCCGTCACCGGGGAGCTGTTTTTT.

V and J are TRBV27 and TRBJ2-2; TRBD2 agrees at 8 bases. From germline, CDR1 is MNHEY and CDR2 SMNVEV (reference sequence). V gave up 2 bases and J gave up 5 bases; unmatched junction bases: 10. CDR3 length: 17 amino acids. The CDR3 spells CASSLPGTSRETGELFF. For the CDR3, the DNA is TGTGCCAGCAGTTTACCCGGGACTAGTCGGGAAACCGGGGAGCTGTTTTTT.

This clonotype came up a few times. This chain connects TRBV27 to TRBJ2-1, with D unresolved. The V end was cut by 3 bases, the J end by 6 bases, with 12 bases between. This CDR3 spans 14 amino acids. Germline CDR1 and CDR2: MNHEY and SMNVEV (reference sequence). CDR3 in DNA: TGTGCCAGCAGTTTCCGGGCGTTAAGCAATGAGCAGTTCTTC. Protein sequence: CASSFRALSNEQFF.

This clonotype was detected only a few times. The chain carries TRBV19 and TRBJ2-1; D gene unclear. The CDR3 is made up of 13 amino acids. V was pared by 4 bases and J by 4 bases, with 8 bases between. Germline CDR1 reads LNHDA; CDR2 reads SQIVND (reference sequence). Written as DNA, the CDR3 is TGTGCCAGTAGTACGGTCCTTTACAATGAGCAGTTCTTC. It specifies CASSTVLYNEQFF.

This chain joins TRBV20-1 and TRBJ2-1; 11 nucleotides agree with TRBD2. Per the germline V gene, CDR1 is DFQATT and CDR2 is SNEGSKA (reference sequence). The CDR3 extends over 15 amino acids. V was pared by 4 bases and J by 8 bases, with 10 bases of the junction left unmatched. This CDR3 reads CSAISGTSGGDEQFF. The CDR3 region has the DNA TGCAGTGCTATTTCCGGGACTAGCGGAGGGGATGAGCAGTTCTTC.

There are many counts of this clonotype. The chain carries TRBV4-1 and TRBJ2-7; no definite D call. The CDR3 has 15 amino acids. CDR1 and CDR2 from the germline V gene are MGHRA and YSYEKL. V lost 1 base to trimming and J lost 6 bases, with 16 bases between them. The CDR3, as DNA: TGCGCCAGCAGCCAAGTAATCACAGAGCTTCGCGAGCAGTACTTC. Translation gives CASSQVITELREQYF.